The present entry profiles one T cell receptor (beta chain) with its context. The antigen remains undetermined. Germline V lookup: CDR1 DFQATT, CDR2 SNEGSKA (reference sequence). CDR3 size: 15 residues. Through a sample-barcoded 5' primer and a J-beta primer mix, a second PCR was run for about 7 to 12 cycles. Each CDR3 protein gets one entry after TCRdb re-called the 5' RACE reads with MiXCR. The profile shows roughly 550,000 distinct CDR3 sequences, less than 25% of them singletons. Peripheral blood was drawn, roughly 10 milliliters per donor. The record originates from a study of blood T cells in healthy people across ages. Study-level findings and limits: Possibly, changes in expanded clonotypes were confounded because donor CMV status was unknown.

This sample was shared with a second study, whose subject was T cells of mothers and their children. This second study notes: Roughly 2.8 million TCR beta reads per child versus over 9.5 million per mother. The study found slightly higher but non-significant overlap in related versus unrelated mother-child pairs.

Sequencing used blood. The source of this sequence is a boy aged 10-17 years in good health. The chain carries TRBV20-1 and TRBJ2-5, with 10 bases lining up with TRBD2. The J call may be in error: the DNA end matches TRBJ2-1 better. CDR3 in amino acids: CSARQREGVYNEQFF. For the CDR3, the DNA is TGCAGTGCTAGACAGCGGGAGGGGGTATACAATGAGCAGTTCTTC.